Given below is one T cell receptor (beta chain) in context. Its matching antigen is unknown. Profiling relied on immunoSEQ multiplex PCR, and the TCRdb table lists in-frame clones only, not all of them. This table has around 72,000 clones, approximately 89% appearing once. In germline, CDR1 is SNHLY, CDR2 FYNNEI. The CDR3 extends over 15 amino acids. Deletions cut 6 bases from V and 2 bases from J, with 14 bases between. The data derive from a study of OX40 agonist ivuxolimab in advanced cancers. Turning to the study itself: Earlier anti-PD-1, anti-PD-L1 or anti-CTLA-4 therapy was permitted; under 50% had received some.

Study conclusions and caveats: CD4+ and CD8+ T cells in blood underwent clonal expansion by week 6 at 0.1 to 3.0 mg/kg. Low normalized T-cell clonal expansion was additionally recorded for some nonresponders.

This receptor was obtained from an adult with an advanced solid tumor such as melanoma, head and neck, liver or kidney cancer. The sequenced sample was CD4+ or CD8+ T cells sorted from blood, obtained in a trial of the OX40 agonist ivuxolimab. This chain joins TRBV2 and TRBJ1-3; weak D call: TRBD1 (5 bases). CDR3 bases: TGTGCCAGCAGGGAAAACCGACAGCCTGGAAACACCATATATTTT. Its translation is CASRENRQPGNTIYF.